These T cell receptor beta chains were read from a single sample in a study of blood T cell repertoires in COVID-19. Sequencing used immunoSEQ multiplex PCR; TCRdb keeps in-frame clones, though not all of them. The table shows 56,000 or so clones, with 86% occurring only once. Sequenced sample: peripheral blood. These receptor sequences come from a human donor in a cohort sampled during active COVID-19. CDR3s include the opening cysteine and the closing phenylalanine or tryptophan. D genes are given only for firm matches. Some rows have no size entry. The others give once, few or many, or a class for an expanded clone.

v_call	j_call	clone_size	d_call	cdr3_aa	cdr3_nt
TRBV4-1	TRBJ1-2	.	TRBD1	CASSQVGQGNYGYTF	TGCGCCAGCAGCCAGGTGGGACAGGGAAACTATGGCTACACCTTC
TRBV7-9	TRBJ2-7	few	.	CASSQGTFLEQYF	TGTGCCAGCAGCCAAGGGACTTTCCTCGAGCAGTACTTC
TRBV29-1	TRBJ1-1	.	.	CSSQNTEAFF	TGCAGCTCCCAGAACACTGAAGCTTTCTTT
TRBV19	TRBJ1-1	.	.	CASSVQGHTEAFF	TGTGCCAGTAGTGTTCAGGGGCATACTGAAGCTTTCTTT
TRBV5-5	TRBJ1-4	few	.	CASSQDSNEKLFF	TGTGCCAGCAGCCAGGACAGTAATGAAAAACTGTTTTTT
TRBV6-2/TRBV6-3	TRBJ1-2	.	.	CASSQDGNYGYTF	TGTGCCAGCAGCCAAGACGGGAACTATGGCTACACCTTC
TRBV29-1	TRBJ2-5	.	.	CSVGGQPPETQYF	TGCAGCGTTGGAGGGCAACCTCCGGAGACCCAGTACTTC
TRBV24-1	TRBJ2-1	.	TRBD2	CATSDPYRITSGNYNEQFF	TGTGCCACCAGTGATCCGTACAGAATAACTAGCGGGAATTACAATGAGCAGTTCTTC
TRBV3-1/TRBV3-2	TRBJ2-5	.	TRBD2	CASSRMGLAMETQYF	TGTGCCAGCAGCCGAATGGGACTAGCTATGGAGACCCAGTACTTC
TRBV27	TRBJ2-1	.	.	CASSLSHPMGGRNEQFF	TGTGCCAGCAGTTTATCGCACCCCATGGGGGGGCGCAATGAGCAGTTCTTC
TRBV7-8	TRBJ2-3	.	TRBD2	CASSSRPGTSGRSSTDTQYF	TGTGCCAGCAGCTCCCGCCCGGGGACTAGCGGCCGATCTAGCACAGATACGCAGTATTTT
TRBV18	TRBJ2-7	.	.	CASSRSDYQTYEQYF	TGTGCCAGCTCACGATCCGACTATCAAACCTACGAGCAGTACTTC
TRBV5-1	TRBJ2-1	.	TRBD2	CASSAGGRSYNEQFF	TGCGCCAGCAGCGCGGGAGGGAGGTCCTACAATGAGCAGTTCTTC
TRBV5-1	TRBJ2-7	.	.	CASSLAHDSYEQYF	TGCGCCAGCAGCTTGGCACACGACTCCTACGAGCAGTACTTC
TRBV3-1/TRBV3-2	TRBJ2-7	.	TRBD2	CASSPRTSGSEQYF	TGTGCCAGCAGCCCCCGGACTAGCGGGAGCGAGCAGTACTTC
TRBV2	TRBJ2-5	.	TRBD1	CASSELSGTGRRETQYF	TGTGCCAGCAGTGAGCTTTCGGGGACAGGGAGACGAGAGACCCAGTACTTC
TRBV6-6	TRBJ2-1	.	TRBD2	CASSLRDYQSYEQFF	TGTGCCAGCAGTCTCCGGGACTACCAATCCTATGAGCAGTTCTTC
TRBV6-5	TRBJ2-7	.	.	CASMRVGESDYEQYF	TGTGCCAGCATGAGGGTTGGCGAGAGCGACTACGAGCAGTACTTC
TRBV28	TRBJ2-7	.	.	CASRSPGQSYEQYF	TGTGCCAGCAGGAGTCCCGGACAGTCCTACGAGCAGTACTTC
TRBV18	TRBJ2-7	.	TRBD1	CASSPLGQGEQYF	TGTGCCAGCTCACCCCTAGGACAGGGTGAGCAGTACTTC
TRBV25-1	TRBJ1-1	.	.	CASSELNWEAFF	TGTGCCAGCAGTGAATTGAACTGGGAAGCTTTCTTT
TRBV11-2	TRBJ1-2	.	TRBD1	CASSPRTGNLNGYTF	TGTGCCAGCAGCCCCAGGACAGGTAACCTGAATGGCTACACCTTC
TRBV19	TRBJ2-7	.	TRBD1	CASSTGQGYEQYF	TGTGCCAGTAGCACCGGACAGGGCTACGAGCAGTACTTC
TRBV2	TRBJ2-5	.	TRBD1	CASSTQGLETQYF	TGTGCCAGCAGTACACAGGGGTTGGAGACCCAGTACTTC
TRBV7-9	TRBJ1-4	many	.	CASSLGGLNEKLFF	TGTGCCAGCAGCTTAGGGGGGCTTAATGAAAAACTGTTTTTT
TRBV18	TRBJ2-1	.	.	CASSLADSYNEQFF	TGTGCCAGCTCACTCGCGGACTCCTACAATGAGCAGTTCTTC
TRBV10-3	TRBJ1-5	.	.	CAISEYQGENQPQHF	TGTGCCATCAGTGAGTACCAGGGTGAAAATCAGCCCCAGCATTTT
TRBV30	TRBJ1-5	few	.	CAWIVPQHF	TGTGCCTGGATAGTCCCCCAGCATTTT
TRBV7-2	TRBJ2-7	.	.	CASSSSFMTGGTYEQYF	TGTGCCAGCAGTTCCTCTTTCATGACAGGCGGAACCTACGAGCAGTACTTC
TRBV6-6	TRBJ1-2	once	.	CASSSAGGYTF	TGTGCCAGCAGTTCCGCGGGGGGCTACACCTTC
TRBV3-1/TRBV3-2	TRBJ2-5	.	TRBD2	CASSQEGSGRKFETQYF	TGTGCCAGCAGCCAAGAAGGTAGCGGGAGAAAGTTTGAGACCCAGTACTTC
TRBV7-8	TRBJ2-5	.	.	CASSLAWVEQETQYF	TGTGCCAGCAGCTTAGCCTGGGTAGAACAGGAGACCCAGTACTTC
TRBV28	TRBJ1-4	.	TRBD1	CASRRAGGEKLFF	TGTGCCAGCAGGAGAGCAGGGGGCGAAAAACTGTTTTTT
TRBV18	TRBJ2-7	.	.	CASSPTSDLAAYEQYF	TGTGCCAGCTCACCAACCTCCGACTTAGCCGCGTACGAGCAGTACTTC
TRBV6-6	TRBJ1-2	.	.	CASSYLTVYTF	TGTGCCAGCAGTTACTTGACAGTTTACACCTTC
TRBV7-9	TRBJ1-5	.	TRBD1	CASSAQGAWYQPQHF	TGTGCCAGCAGCGCTCAGGGGGCTTGGTATCAGCCCCAGCATTTT
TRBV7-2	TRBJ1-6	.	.	CASSPGSLTGSPLHF	TGTGCCAGCAGCCCGGGGAGTCTCACCGGTTCACCCCTCCACTTT
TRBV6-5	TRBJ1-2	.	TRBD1	CASSRDDRGLDGYTF	TGTGCCAGCAGTAGAGACGACAGGGGGCTGGATGGCTACACCTTC
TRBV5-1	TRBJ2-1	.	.	CASSTTLADNEQFF	TGCGCCAGCAGCACCACCCTAGCAGACAATGAGCAGTTCTTC